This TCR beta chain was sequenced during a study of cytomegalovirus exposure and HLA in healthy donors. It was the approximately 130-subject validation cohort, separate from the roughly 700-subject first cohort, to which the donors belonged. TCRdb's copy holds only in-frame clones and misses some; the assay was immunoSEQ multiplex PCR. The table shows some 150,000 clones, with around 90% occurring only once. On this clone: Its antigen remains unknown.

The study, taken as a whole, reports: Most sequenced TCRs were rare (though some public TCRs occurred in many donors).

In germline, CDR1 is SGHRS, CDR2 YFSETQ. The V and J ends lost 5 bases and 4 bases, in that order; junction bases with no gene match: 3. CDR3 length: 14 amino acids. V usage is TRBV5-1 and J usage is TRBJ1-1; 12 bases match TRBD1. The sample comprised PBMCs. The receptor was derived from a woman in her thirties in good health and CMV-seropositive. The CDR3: CASRVGQGATEAFF. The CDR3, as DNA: TGCGCCAGCAGAGTGGGACAGGGGGCCACTGAAGCTTTCTTT.